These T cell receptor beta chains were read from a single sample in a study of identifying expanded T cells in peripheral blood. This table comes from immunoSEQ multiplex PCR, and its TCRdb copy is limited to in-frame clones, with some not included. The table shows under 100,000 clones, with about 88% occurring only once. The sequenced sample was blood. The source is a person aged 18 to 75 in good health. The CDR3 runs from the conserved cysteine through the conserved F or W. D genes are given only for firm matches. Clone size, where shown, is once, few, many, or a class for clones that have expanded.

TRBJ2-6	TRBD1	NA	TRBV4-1	CASSQVWTGARSHSGANVLTF	TGCGCCAGCAGCCAAGTGTGGACAGGGGCTAGATCTCACTCTGGGGCCAACGTCCTGACTTTC
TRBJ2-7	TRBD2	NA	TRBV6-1	CASSMTSGYEQYF	TGTGCCAGCAGTATGACTAGCGGCTACGAGCAGTACTTC
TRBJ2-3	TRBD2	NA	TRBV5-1	CASSDAGGPDTQYF	TGCGCCAGCAGCGACGCGGGGGGGCCAGATACGCAGTATTTT
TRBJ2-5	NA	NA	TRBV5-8	CASSLQPARQTQYF	TGTGCCAGCAGCTTGCAACCCGCTCGACAGACCCAGTACTTC
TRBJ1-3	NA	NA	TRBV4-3	CASSQGASGNTIYF	TGCGCCAGTAGCCAAGGGGCCTCTGGAAACACCATATATTTT
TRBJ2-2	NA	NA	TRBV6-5	CASWSGELFF	TGTGCCAGCTGGTCCGGGGAGCTGTTTTTT
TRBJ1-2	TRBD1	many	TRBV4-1	CASSLNRGGLYGYTF	TGCGCCAGCAGCCTCAACAGGGGGGGACTCTATGGCTACACCTTC
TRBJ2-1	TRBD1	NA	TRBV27	CASGTGTGNEQFF	TGTGCCAGCGGGACAGGGACGGGCAATGAGCAGTTCTTC
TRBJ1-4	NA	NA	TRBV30	CALGRPTNEKLFF	TGTGCCCTGGGGAGACCAACTAATGAAAAACTGTTTTTT
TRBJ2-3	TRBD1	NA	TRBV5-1	CASSLGQGVDTQYF	TGCGCCAGCAGCTTGGGACAGGGGGTGGATACGCAGTATTTT
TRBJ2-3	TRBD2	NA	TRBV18	CASSRSGGKDTQYF	TGTGCCAGCTCACGGTCGGGGGGGAAAGATACGCAGTATTTT
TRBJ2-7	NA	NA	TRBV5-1	CASSVDTYEQYF	TGCGCCAGCAGTGTAGATACCTACGAGCAGTACTTC
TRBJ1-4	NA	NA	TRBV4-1	CASSPRFRSTNEKLFF	TGCGCCAGCAGCCCCCGGTTTAGGTCAACTAATGAAAAACTGTTTTTT
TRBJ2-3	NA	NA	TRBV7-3	CASSFNVNPDTQYF	TGTGCCAGCAGCTTTAACGTTAATCCAGATACGCAGTATTTT
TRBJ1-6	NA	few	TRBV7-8	CASSLVAGFYNSPLHF	TGTGCCAGCAGCTTAGTTGCAGGGTTCTATAATTCACCCCTCCACTTT
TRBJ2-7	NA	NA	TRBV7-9	CASSLKTGGQVRSYEQYF	TGTGCCAGCAGCTTAAAAACGGGGGGCCAGGTCCGCTCCTACGAGCAGTACTTC
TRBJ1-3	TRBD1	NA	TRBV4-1	CASSQGQPSSGNTIYF	TGCGCCAGCAGCCAGGGACAGCCCAGCTCTGGAAACACCATATATTTT
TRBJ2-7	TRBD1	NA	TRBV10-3	CAISDPGTVAYEQYF	TGTGCCATCAGTGATCCCGGGACAGTAGCTTACGAGCAGTACTTC
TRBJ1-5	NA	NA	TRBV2	CASSEAVILNQPQHF	TGTGCCAGCAGTGAAGCGGTCATTTTGAATCAGCCCCAGCATTTT
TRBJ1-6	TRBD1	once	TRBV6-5	CASSRTGPSSPLHF	TGTGCCAGCAGCCGGACAGGGCCATCTTCACCCCTCCACTTT
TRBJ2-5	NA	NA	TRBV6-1	CASSELGEETQYF	TGTGCCAGCAGTGAATTAGGTGAAGAGACCCAGTACTTC
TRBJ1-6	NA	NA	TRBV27	CASSLPSSPLHF	TGTGCCAGCAGTTTGCCAAGTTCACCCCTCCACTTT
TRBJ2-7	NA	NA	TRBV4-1	CASSQVKGYEQYF	TGCGCCAGCAGCCAAGTGAAGGGCTACGAGCAGTACTTC
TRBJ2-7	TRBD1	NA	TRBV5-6	CASSLGQGLSYEQYF	TGTGCCAGCAGCTTAGGACAGGGGCTCTCCTACGAGCAGTACTTC
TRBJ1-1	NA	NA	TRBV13	CASSSGGGSSTEAFF	TGTGCCAGCAGCTCCGGAGGGGGATCGAGCACTGAAGCTTTCTTT
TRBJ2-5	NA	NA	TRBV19	CASSPRPDRRQETQYF	TGTGCCAGTAGTCCCCGTCCCGACAGGAGACAAGAGACCCAGTACTTC
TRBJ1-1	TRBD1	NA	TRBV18	CASSQDRGAAEAFF	TGTGCCAGCTCTCAGGACAGGGGTGCTGCTGAAGCTTTCTTT
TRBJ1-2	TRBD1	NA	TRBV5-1	CASSSQGGGDGYTF	TGCGCCAGCAGCAGCCAGGGGGGAGGAGACGGCTACACCTTC
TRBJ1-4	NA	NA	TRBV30	CAWSPTRPTNEKLFF	TGTGCCTGGAGCCCCACCAGACCAACTAATGAAAAACTGTTTTTT
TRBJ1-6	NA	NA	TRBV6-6	CASSRRQETESPLHF	TGTGCCAGCAGCCGTCGGCAGGAGACGGAGTCACCCCTCCACTTT
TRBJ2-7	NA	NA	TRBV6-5	CASSYSGQSYEQYF	TGTGCCAGCAGTTACAGCGGACAATCCTACGAGCAGTACTTC
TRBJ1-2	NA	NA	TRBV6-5	CASSARANYGYTF	TGTGCCAGCAGTGCCCGAGCTAACTATGGCTACACCTTC
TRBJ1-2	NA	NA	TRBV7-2	CASSLGGGLANYGYTF	TGTGCCAGCAGCTTAGGGGGGGGCTTAGCTAACTATGGCTACACCTTC
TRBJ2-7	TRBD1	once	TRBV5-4	CASSPRGSSYEQYF	TGTGCCAGCAGCCCCAGGGGGAGCTCCTACGAGCAGTACTTC
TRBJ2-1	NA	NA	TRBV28	CASSFVQGHSYNEQFF	TGTGCCAGCAGTTTTGTTCAGGGGCACTCCTACAATGAGCAGTTCTTC
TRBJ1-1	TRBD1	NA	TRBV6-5	CAARPGQGSMAFF	TGTGCCGCAAGACCGGGACAGGGGTCGATGGCTTTCTTT
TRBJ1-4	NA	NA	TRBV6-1	CASSGATNEKLFF	TGTGCCAGCAGTGGTGCAACTAATGAAAAACTGTTTTTT
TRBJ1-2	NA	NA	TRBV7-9	CASTLGEHYGYTF	TGTGCCAGCACCCTGGGGGAACACTATGGCTACACCTTC
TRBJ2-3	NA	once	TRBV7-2	CASSPKWGTDTQYF	TGTGCCAGCAGCCCAAAATGGGGAACAGATACGCAGTATTTT
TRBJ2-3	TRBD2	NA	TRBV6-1	CASSEAQVAGLTRTDTQYF	TGTGCCAGCAGTGAAGCGCAGGTAGCGGGGTTAACTCGCACAGATACGCAGTATTTT
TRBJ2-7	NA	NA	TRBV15	CATSRDRQYEQYF	TGTGCCACCAGCAGAGATCGGCAATACGAGCAGTACTTC